This TCR beta chain appears in the sequencing data of a study of control samples from healthy donors and cancer patients (dated by TCRdb to between 2020 and 2021). Library method: the immunoSEQ multiplex PCR assay. The source is immuneACCESS, and TCRdb retained only in-frame sequences with V and J called. Part of the clones is not carried over; for the studies checked, unresolved V genes explain less than half of this, and the remainder is unexplained. Present in this sample are roughly 49,000 clones, around 94% of which were seen just once. The ten largest make up roughly 0.8% of the sample. On this clone itself: The antigen this receptor binds is unknown. Base-call qualities are not available, and no considerably larger clone is one nucleotide away.

According to the germline V gene (reference sequence), CDR1 reads DFQATT and CDR2 reads SNEGSKA. Germline trimming amounts to 3 bases on V and 7 bases on J, with 18 as the count of junction bases outside the gene matches. From the cysteine through the phenylalanine, the CDR3 covers 17 amino acids. Only CDR3 DNA remains: 51 bases, in frame from the first base. The sample taken for sequencing was PBMCs. The rearrangement joined TRBV20-1 to TRBJ1-1, with 9 bases in between that match TRBD1. The source is a man in his thirties or forties with colorectal cancer. The sequence in DNA is TGCAGTGCTAGTGGTGGACAGGGGAGGCCCCTTGCGATTGAAGCTTTCTTT. The encoded protein is CSASGGQGRPLAIEAFF.